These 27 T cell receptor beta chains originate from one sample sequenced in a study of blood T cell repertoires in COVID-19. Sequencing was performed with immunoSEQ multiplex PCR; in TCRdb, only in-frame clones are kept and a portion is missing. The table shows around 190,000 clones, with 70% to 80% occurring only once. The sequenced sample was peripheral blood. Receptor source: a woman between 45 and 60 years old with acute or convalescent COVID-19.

This chain's CDR3 is CASSFRVAASSYNSPLHF. CDR3 sequence (DNA): TGTGCCAGCAGTTTTCGGGTGGCGGCGAGCTCCTATAATTCACCCCTCCACTTT. The chain joins TRBV27 to TRBJ1-6, with D unresolved. This CDR3 has 18 residues. Germline CDR1 is MNHEY and CDR2 is SMNVEV (reference sequence). Trimming left V 3 bases short and J 0 bases short, with 15 bases between.

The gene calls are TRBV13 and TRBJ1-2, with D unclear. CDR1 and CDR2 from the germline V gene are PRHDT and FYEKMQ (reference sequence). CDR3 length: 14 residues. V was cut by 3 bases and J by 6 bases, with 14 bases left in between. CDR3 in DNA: TGTGCCAGCAGCTTGCGTAGGCGGGAGGATGGCTACACCTTC. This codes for CASSLRRREDGYTF.

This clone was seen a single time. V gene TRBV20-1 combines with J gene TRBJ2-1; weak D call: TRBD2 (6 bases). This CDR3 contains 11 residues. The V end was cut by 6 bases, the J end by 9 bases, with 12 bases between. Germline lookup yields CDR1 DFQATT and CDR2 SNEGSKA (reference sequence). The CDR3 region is CSATGTAEQFF. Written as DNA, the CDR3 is TGCAGTGCCACCGGGACTGCTGAGCAGTTCTTC.

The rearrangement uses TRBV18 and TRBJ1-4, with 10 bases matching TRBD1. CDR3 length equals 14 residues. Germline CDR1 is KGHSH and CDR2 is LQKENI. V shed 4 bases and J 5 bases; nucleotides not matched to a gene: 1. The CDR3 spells CASSLGQGNEKLFF. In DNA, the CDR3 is TGTGCCAGCTCACTGGGACAGGGGAATGAAAAACTGTTTTTT. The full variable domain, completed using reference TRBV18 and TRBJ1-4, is NAGVMQNPRHLVRRRGQEARLRCSPMKGHSHVYWYRQLPEEGLKFMVYLQKENIIDESGMPKERFSAEFPKEGPSILRIQQVVRGDSAAYFCASSLGQGNEKLFFGSGTQLSVL.

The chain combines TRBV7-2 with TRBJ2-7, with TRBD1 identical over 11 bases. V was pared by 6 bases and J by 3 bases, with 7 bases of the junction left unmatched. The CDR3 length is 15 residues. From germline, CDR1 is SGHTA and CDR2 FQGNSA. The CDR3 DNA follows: TGTGCCAGCAGTAGACTGGGACAGGGGGGCTACGAGCAGTACTTC. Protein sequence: CASSRLGQGGYEQYF.

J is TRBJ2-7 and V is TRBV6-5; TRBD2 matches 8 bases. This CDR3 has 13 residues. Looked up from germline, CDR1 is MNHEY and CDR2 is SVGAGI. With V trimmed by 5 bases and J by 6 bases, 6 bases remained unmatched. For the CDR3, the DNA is TGTGCCAGCAGTCCTAGCGGGCGGGTCGAGCAGTACTTC. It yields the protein CASSPSGRVEQYF.

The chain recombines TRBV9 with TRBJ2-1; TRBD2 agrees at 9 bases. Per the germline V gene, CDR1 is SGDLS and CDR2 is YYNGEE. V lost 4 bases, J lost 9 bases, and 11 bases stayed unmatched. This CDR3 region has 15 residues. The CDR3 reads CASSPPGLALGEQFF. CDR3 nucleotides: TGTGCCAGCAGCCCTCCGGGACTAGCTCTTGGTGAGCAGTTCTTC.

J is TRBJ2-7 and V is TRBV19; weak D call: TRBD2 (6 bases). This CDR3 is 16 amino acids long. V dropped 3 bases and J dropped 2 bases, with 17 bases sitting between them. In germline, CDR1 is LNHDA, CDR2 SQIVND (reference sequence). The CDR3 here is CASSISAVAETYEQYF. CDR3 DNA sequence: TGTGCCAGTAGTATCAGTGCGGTAGCGGAAACCTACGAGCAGTACTTC.

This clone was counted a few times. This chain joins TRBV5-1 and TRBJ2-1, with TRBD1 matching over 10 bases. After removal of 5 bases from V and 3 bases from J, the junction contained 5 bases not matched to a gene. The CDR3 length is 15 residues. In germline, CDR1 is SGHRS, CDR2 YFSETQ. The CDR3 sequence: CASRYGTGVYNEQFF. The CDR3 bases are TGCGCCAGCAGGTACGGGACAGGGGTCTACAATGAGCAGTTCTTC.

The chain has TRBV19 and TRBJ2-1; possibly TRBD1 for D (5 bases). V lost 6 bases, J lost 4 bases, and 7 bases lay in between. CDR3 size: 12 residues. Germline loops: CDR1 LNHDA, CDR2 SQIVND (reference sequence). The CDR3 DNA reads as TGTGCCAGTAGGGGGCGTTACAATGAGCAGTTCTTC. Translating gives CASRGRYNEQFF.

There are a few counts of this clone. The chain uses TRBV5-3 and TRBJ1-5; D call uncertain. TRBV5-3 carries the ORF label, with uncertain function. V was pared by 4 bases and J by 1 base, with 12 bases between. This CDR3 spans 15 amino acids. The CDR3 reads CARSDLAWSNQPQHF. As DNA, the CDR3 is TGTGCCAGAAGCGATCTAGCGTGGAGCAATCAGCCCCAGCATTTT.

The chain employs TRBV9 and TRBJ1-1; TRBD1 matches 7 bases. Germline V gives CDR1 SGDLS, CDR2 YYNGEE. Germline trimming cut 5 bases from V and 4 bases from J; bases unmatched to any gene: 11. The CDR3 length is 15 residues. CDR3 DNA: TGTGCCAGCAGTACGTTCTCGGCAGGGGGCACTGAAGCTTTCTTT. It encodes CASSTFSAGGTEAFF.

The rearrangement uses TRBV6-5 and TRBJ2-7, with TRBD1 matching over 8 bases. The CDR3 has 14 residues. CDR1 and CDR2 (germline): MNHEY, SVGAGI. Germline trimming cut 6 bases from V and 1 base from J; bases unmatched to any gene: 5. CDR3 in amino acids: CASRMGQASYEQYF. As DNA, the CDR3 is TGTGCCAGCAGAATGGGACAGGCTTCCTACGAGCAGTACTTC.

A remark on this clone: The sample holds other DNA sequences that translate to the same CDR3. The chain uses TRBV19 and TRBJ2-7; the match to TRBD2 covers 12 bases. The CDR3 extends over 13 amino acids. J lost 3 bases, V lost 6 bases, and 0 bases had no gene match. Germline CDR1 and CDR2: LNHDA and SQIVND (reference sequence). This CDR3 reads CASRTSGSYEQYF. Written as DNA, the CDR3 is TGTGCCAGTAGGACTAGCGGGAGCTACGAGCAGTACTTC.

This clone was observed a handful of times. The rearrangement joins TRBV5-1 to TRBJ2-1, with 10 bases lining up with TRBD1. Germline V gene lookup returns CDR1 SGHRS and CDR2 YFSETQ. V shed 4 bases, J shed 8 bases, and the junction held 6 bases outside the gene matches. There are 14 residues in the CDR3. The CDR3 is CASSVPGTGDEQFF. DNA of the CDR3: TGCGCCAGCAGCGTCCCCGGGACAGGGGATGAGCAGTTCTTC.

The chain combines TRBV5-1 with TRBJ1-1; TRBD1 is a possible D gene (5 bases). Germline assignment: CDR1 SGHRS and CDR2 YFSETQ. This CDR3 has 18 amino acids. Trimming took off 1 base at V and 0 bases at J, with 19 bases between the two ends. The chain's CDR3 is CASSLSPQGGGVNTEAFF. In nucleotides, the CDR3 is TGCGCCAGCAGCTTGAGTCCTCAGGGAGGCGGGGTGAACACTGAAGCTTTCTTT.

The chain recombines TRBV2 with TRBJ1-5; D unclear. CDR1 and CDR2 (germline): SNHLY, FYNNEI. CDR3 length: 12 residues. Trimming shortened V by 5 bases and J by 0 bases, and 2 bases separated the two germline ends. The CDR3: CASSYSNQPQHF. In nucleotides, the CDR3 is TGTGCCAGCAGTTATAGCAATCAGCCCCAGCATTTT.

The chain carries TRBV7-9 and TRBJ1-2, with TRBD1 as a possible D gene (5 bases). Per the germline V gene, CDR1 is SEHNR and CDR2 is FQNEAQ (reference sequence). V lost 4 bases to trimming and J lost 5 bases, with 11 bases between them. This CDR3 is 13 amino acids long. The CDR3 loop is CASSSDSPYGYTF. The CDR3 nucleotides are TGTGCCAGCAGCTCCGACAGTCCATATGGCTACACCTTC.

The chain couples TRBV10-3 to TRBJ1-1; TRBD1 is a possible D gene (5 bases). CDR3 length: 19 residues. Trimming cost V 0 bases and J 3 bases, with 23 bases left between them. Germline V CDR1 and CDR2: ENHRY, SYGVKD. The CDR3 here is CAISESKGGVLTGDTEAFF. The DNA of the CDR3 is TGTGCCATCAGTGAGTCGAAGGGAGGGGTCTTAACGGGGGACACTGAAGCTTTCTTT.

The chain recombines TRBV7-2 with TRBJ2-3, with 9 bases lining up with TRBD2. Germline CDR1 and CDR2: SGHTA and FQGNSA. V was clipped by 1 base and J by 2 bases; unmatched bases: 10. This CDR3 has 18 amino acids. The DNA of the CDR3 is TGTGCCAGCAGCTTAGGATATCTCAGCGGGGGGATCACAGATACGCAGTATTTT. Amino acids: CASSLGYLSGGITDTQYF.

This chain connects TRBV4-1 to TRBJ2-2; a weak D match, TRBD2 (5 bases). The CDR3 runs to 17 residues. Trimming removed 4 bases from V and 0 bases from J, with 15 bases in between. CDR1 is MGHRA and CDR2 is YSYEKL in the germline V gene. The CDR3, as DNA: TGCGCCAGCAGCCTCGGAGGTTTTCCCGCGAACACCGGGGAGCTGTTTTTT. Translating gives CASSLGGFPANTGELFF.

CDR3 in DNA: TGTGCCAGCACCTCACCCGGTGGTCAGCCCCAGCATTTT. Protein sequence: CASTSPGGQPQHF. The genes are TRBV28 and TRBJ1-5, with no clear D. Germline CDR1 and CDR2: MDHEN and SYDVKM. CDR3 length: 13 amino acids. With 7 bases removed from V and 6 bases from J, the gap between germline ends came to 13 bases. Together with reference TRBV28 and TRBJ1-5, the CDR3 gives the full variable domain: DVKVTQSSRYLVKRTGEKVFLECVQDMDHENMFWYRQDPGLGLRLIYFSYDVKMKEKGDIPEGYSVSREKKERFSLILESASTNQTSMYLCASTSPGGQPQHFGDGTRLSIL.

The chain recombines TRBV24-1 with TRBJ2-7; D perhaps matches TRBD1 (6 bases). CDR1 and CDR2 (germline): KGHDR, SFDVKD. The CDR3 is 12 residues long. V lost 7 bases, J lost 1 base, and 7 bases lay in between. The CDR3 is CATRDSSYEQYF. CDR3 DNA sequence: TGTGCCACCAGGGACAGTTCCTACGAGCAGTACTTC.

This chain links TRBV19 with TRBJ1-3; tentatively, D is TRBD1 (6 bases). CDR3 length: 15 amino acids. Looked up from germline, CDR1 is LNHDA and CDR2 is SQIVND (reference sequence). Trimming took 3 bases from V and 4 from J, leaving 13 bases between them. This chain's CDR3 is CASSMDRREGNTIYF. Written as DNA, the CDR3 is TGTGCCAGTAGTATGGACAGACGAGAAGGAAACACCATATATTTT.

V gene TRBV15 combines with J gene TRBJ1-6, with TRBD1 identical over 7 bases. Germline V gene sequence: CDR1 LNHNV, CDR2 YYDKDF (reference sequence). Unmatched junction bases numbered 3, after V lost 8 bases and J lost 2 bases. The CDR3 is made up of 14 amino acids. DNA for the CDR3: TGTGCCACCGGAGGACAGGCCTATAATTCACCCCTCCACTTT. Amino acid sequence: CATGGQAYNSPLHF.

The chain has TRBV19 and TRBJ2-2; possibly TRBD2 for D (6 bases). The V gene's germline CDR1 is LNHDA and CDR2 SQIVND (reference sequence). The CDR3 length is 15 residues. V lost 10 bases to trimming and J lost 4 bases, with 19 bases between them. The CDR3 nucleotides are TGTGCCACGGGGAAACTAGCTGCGGGCACCGGGGAGCTGTTTTTT. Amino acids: CATGKLAAGTGELFF.

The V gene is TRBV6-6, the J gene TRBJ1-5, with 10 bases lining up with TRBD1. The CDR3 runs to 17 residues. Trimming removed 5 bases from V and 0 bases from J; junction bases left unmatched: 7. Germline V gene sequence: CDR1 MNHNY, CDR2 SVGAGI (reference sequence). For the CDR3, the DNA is TGTGCCAGCAGTCCGGGACAGGGGATTTATAGCAATCAGCCCCAGCATTTT. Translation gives CASSPGQGIYSNQPQHF.